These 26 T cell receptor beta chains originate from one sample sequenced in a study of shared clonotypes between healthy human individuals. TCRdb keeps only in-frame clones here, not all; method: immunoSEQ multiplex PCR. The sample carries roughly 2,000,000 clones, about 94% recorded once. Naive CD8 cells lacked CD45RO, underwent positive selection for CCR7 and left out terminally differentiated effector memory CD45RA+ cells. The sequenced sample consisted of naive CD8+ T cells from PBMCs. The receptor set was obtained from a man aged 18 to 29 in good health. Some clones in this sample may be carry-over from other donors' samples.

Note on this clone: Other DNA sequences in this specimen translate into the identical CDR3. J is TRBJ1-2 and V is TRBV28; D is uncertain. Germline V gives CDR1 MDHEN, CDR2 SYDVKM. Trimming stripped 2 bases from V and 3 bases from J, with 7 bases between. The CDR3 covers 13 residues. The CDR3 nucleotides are TGTGCCAGCAGTTTAATTCCAGACTATGGCTACACCTTC. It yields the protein CASSLIPDYGYTF.

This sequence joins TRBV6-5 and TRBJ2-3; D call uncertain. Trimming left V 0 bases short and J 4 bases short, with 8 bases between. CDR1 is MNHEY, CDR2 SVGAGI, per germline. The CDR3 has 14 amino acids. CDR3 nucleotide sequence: TGTGCCAGCAGTTACTCGCCCCGTTCAGATACGCAGTATTTT. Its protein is CASSYSPRSDTQYF.

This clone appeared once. The CDR3 here is CASSQGESTFTGELFF. CDR3 in DNA: TGCGCCAGCAGCCAAGGGGAATCAACCTTCACCGGGGAGCTGTTTTTT. The chain links TRBV4-3 to TRBJ2-2; no firm D call. This CDR3 spans 16 amino acids. The germline V gene encodes CDR1 LGHNA and CDR2 YSLEER. Trimming cost V 1 base and J 4 bases, with 13 bases left between them.

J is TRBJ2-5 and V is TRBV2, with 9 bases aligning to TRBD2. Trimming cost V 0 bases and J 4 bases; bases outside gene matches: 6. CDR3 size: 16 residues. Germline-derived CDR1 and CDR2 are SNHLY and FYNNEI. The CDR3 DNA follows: TGTGCCAGCAGTGAAGCTGTCCAACTAGCGGGAGAGACCCAGTACTTC. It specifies CASSEAVQLAGETQYF.

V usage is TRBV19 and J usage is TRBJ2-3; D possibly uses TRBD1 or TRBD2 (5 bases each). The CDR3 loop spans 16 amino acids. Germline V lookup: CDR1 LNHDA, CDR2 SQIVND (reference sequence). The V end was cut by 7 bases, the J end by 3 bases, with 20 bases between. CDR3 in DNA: TGTGCCAGTACCCCGGCGGACTCAGGGCCTACAGATACGCAGTATTTT. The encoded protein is CASTPADSGPTDTQYF.

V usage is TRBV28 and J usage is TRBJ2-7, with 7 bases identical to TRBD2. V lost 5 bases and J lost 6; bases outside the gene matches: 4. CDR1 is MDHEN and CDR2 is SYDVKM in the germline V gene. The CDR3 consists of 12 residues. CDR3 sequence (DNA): TGTGCCAGCAGTCCCGGGACTACCGAGCAGTACTTC. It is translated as CASSPGTTEQYF.

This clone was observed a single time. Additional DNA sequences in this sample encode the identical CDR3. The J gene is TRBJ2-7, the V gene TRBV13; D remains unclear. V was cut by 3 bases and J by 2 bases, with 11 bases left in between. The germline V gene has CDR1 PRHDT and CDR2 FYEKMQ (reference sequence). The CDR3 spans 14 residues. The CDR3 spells CASSLGRTPYEQYF. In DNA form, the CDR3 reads TGTGCCAGCAGCTTGGGTCGGACGCCCTACGAGCAGTACTTC.

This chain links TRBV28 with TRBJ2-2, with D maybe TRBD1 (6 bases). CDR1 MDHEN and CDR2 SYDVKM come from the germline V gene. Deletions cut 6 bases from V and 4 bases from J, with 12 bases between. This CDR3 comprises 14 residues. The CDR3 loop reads CASSAGAGTGELFF. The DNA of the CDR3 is TGTGCCAGCAGCGCAGGGGCTGGCACCGGGGAGCTGTTTTTT.

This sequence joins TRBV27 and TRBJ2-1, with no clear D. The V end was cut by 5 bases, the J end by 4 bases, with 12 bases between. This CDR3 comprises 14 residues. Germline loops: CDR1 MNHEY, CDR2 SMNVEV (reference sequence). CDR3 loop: CASSPRWAYNEQFF. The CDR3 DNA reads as TGTGCCAGCAGTCCCCGATGGGCTTACAATGAGCAGTTCTTC.

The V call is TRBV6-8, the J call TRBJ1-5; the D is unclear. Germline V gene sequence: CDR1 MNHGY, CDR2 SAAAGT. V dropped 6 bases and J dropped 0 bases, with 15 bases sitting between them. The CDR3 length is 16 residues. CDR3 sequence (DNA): TGTGCCAGCAGCCCGAGGACGGACTATAGCAATCAGCCCCAGCATTTT. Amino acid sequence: CASSPRTDYSNQPQHF.

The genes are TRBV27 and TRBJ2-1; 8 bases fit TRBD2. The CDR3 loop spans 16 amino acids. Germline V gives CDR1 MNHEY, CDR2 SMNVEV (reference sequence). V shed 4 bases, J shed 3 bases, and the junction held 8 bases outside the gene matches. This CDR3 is CASSYTLAGNYNEQFF. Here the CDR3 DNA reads TGTGCCAGCAGTTATACCCTAGCGGGTAACTACAATGAGCAGTTCTTC.

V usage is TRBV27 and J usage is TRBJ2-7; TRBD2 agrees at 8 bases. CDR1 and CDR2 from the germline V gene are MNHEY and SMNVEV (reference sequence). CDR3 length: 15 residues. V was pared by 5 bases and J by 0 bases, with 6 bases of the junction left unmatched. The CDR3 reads CASSQLAVNSYEQYF. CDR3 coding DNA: TGTGCCAGCAGTCAACTAGCGGTAAACTCCTACGAGCAGTACTTC.

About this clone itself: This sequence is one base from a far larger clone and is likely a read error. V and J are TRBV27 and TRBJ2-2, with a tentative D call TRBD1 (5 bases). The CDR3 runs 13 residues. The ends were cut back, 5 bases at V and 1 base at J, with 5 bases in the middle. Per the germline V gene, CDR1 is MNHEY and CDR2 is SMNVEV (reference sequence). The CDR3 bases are TGTGCCAGCAGTGACAGGAACACCGGGGAGCTGTTTTTT. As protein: CASSDRNTGELFF.

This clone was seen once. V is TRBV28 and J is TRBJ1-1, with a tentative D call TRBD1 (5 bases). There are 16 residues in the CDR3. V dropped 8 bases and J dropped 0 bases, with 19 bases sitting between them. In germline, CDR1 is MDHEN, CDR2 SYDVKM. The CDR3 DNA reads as TGTGCCAGCTACCGGGGCTGGGCCAGGGTGAACACTGAAGCTTTCTTT. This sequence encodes CASYRGWARVNTEAFF.

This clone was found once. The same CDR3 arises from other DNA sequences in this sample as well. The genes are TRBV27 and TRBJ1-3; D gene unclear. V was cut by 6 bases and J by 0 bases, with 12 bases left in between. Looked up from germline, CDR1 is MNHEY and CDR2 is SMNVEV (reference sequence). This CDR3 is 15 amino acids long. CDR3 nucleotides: TGTGCCAGCAGCCTGCTCCCTGTCTCTGGAAACACCATATATTTT. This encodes CASSLLPVSGNTIYF.

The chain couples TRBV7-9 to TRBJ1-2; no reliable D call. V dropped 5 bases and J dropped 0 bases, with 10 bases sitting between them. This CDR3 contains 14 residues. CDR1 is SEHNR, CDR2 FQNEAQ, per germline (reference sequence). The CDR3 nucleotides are TGTGCCAGCAGCCAAGCCCCAGCTAACTATGGCTACACCTTC. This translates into CASSQAPANYGYTF.

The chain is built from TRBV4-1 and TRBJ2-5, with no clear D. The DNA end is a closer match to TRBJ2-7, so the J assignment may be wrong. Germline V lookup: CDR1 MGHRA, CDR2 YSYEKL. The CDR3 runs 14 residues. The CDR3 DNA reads TGCGCCAGCAGCCAAGGATTTAGCTCCTACGAGCAGTACTTC. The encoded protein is CASSQGFSSYEQYF.

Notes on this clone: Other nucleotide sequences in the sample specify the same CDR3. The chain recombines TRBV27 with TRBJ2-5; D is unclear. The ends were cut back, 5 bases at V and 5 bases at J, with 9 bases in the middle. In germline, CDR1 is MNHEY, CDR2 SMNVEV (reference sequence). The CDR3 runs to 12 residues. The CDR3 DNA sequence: TGTGCCAGCAGTCCTAATAGGGAGACCCAGTACTTC. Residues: CASSPNRETQYF.

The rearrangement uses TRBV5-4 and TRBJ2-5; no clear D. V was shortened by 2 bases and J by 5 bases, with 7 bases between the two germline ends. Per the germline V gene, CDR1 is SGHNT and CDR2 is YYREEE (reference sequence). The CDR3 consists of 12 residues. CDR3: CASSLFLETQYF. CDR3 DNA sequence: TGTGCCAGCAGCTTATTTTTGGAGACCCAGTACTTC.

CDR3 in amino acids: CASRATSGASPHNEQFF. CDR3 coding DNA: TGTGCCAGCAGGGCGACTAGCGGGGCATCTCCCCACAATGAGCAGTTCTTC. The chain is built from TRBV28 and TRBJ2-1; 11 bases match TRBD2. The CDR3 covers 17 residues. CDR1 and CDR2 from the germline V gene are MDHEN and SYDVKM. V shed 6 bases and J 5 bases; nucleotides not matched to a gene: 12.

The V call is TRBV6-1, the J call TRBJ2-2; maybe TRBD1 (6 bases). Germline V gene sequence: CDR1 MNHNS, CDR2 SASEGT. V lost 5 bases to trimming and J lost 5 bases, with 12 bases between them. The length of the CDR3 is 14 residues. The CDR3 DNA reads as TGTGCCAGCAGTATACGACAGGTTACCGGGGAGCTGTTTTTT. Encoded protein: CASSIRQVTGELFF.

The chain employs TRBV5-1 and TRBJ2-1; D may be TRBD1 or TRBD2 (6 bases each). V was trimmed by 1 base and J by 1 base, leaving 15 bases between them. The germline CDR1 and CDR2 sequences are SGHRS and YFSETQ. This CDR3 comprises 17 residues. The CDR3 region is CASSLIFGGLSYNEQFF. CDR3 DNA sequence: TGCGCCAGCAGCTTGATCTTCGGGGGCCTATCCTACAATGAGCAGTTCTTC.

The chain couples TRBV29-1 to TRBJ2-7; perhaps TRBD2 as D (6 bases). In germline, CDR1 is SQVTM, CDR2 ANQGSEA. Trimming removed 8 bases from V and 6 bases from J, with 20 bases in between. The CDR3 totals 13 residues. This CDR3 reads CSFHQPGLPEQYF. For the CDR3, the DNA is TGCAGCTTCCATCAACCTGGACTACCCGAGCAGTACTTC.

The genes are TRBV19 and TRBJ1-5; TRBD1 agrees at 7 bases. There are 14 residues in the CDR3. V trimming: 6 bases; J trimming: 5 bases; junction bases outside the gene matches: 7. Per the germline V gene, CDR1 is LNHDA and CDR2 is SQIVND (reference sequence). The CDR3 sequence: CASRRPGQYQPQHF. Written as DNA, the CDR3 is TGTGCCAGTAGGCGCCCGGGACAGTATCAGCCCCAGCATTTT.

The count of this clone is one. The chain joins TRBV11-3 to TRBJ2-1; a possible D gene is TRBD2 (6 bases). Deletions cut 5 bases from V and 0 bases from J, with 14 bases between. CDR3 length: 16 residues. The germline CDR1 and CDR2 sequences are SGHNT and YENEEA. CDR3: CASSLGLRSSYNEQFF. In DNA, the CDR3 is TGTGCCAGCAGCCTAGGACTACGGAGCTCCTACAATGAGCAGTTCTTC.

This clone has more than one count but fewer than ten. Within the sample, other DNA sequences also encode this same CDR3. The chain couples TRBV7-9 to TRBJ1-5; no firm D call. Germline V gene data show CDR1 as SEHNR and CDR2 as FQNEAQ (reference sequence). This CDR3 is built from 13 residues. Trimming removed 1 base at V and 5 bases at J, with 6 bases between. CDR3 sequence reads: CASSLVGDQPQHF. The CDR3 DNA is TGTGCCAGCAGCTTAGTCGGGGATCAGCCCCAGCATTTT.